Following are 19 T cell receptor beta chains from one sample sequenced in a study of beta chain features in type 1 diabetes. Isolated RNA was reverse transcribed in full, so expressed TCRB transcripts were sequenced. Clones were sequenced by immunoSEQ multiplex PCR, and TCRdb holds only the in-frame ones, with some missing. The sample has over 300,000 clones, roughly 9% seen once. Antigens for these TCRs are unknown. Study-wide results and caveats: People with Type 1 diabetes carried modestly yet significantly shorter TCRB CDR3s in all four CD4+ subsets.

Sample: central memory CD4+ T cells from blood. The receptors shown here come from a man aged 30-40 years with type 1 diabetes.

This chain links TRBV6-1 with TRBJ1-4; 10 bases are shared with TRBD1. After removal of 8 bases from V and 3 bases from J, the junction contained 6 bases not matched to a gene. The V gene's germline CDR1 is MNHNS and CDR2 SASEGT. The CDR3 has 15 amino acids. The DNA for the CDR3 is TGTGCCAGCCTCGACAGGGGGCGAGCTAATGAAAAACTGTTTTTT. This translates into CASLDRGRANEKLFF.

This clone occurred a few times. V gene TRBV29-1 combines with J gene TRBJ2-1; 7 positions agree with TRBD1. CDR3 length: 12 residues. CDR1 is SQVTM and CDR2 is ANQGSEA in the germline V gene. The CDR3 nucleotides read TGCAGTGGGACAGCATCATACAATGAGCAGTTCTTC. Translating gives CSGTASYNEQFF.

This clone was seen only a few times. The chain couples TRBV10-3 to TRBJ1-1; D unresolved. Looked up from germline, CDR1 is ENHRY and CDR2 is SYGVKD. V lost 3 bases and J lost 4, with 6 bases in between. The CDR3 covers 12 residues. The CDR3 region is CAISEGPTEAFF. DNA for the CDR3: TGTGCCATCAGTGAAGGACCCACTGAAGCTTTCTTT.

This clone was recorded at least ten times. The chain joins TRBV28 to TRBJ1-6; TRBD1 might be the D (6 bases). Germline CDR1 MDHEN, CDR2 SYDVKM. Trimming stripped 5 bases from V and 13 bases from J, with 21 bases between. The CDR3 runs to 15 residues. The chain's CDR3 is CASSTDRLKAAPLHF. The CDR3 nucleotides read TGTGCCAGCAGTACCGACAGGTTAAAGGCGGCGCCCCTCCACTTT.

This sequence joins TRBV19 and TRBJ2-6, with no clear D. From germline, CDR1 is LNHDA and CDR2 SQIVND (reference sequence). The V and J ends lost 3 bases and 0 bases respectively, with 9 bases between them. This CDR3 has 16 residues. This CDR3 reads CASSIQRPSGANVLTF. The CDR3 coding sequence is TGTGCCAGTAGTATTCAACGACCCTCTGGGGCCAACGTCCTGACTTTC.

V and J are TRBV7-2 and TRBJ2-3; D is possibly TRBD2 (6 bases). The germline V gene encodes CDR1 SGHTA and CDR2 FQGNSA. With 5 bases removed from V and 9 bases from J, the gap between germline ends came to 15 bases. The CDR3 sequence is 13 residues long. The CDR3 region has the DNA TGTGCCAGCAGCACGGACCAACGGGGGACGCAGTATTTT. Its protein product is CASSTDQRGTQYF.

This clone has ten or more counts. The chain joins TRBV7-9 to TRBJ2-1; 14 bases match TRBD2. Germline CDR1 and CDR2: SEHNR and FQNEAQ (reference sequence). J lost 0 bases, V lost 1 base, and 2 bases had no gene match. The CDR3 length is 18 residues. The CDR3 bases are TGTGCCAGCAGCTTAGGACTAGCGGGGGGGAGCTCCTACAATGAGCAGTTCTTC. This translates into CASSLGLAGGSSYNEQFF.

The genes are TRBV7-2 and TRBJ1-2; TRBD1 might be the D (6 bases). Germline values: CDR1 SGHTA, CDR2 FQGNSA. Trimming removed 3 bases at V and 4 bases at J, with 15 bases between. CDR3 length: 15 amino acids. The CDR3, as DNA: TGTGCCAGCAGCTTGAACAGGGATCTATTCTATGGCTACACCTTC. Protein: CASSLNRDLFYGYTF.

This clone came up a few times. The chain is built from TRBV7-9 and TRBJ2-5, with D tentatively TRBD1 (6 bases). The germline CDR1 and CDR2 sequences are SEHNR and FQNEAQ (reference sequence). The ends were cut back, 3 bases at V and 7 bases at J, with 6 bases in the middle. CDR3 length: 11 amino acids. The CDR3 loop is CASSFRGTQYF. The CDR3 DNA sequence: TGTGCCAGCAGCTTCAGGGGGACCCAGTACTTC.

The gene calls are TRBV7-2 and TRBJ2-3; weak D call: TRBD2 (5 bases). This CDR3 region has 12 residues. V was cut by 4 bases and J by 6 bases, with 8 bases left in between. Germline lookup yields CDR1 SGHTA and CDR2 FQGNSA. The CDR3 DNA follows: TGTGCCAGCAGCTCCTCGGGGGATACGCAGTATTTT. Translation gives CASSSSGDTQYF.

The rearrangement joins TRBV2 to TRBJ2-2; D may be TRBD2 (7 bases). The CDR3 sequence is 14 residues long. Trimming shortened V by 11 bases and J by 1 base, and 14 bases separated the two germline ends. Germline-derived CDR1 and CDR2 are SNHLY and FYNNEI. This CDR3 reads CADRGALNTGELFF. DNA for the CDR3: TGTGCCGACCGGGGGGCCCTGAACACCGGGGAGCTGTTTTTT.

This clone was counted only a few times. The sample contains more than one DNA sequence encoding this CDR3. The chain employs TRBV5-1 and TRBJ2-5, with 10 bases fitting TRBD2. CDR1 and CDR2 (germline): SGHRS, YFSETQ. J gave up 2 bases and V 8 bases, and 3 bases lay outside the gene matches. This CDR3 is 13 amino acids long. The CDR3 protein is CASSSGGQETQYF. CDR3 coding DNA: TGCGCCAGTTCTAGCGGGGGTCAAGAGACCCAGTACTTC.

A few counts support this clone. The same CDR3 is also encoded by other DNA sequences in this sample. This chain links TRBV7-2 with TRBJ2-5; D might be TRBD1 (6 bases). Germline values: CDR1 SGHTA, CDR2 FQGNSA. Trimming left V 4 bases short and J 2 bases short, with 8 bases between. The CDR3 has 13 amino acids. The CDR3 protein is CASSSGQQETQYF. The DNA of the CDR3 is TGTGCCAGCAGCTCGGGACAACAAGAGACCCAGTACTTC.

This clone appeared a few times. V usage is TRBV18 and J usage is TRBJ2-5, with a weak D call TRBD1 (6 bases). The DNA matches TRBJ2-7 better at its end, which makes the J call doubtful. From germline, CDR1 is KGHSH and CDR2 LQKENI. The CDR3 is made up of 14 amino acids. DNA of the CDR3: TGTGCCAGCTCATCAGGGCACAGGGCGGACGAGCAGTACTTC. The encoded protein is CASSSGHRADEQYF.

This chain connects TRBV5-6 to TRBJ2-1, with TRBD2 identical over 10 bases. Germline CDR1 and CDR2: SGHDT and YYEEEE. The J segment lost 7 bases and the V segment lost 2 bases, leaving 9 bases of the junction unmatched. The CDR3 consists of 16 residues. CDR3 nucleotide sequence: TGTGCCAGCAGCTTACTAGCGGGGCCGTTCAGAAATGAGCAGTTCTTC. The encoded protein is CASSLLAGPFRNEQFF. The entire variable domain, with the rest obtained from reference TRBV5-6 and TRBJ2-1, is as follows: DAGVTQSPTHLIKTRGQQVTLRCSPKSGHDTVSWYQQALGQGPQFIFQYYEEEERQRGNFPDRFSGHQFPNYSSELNVNALLLGDSALYLCASSLLAGPFRNEQFFGPGTRLTVL.

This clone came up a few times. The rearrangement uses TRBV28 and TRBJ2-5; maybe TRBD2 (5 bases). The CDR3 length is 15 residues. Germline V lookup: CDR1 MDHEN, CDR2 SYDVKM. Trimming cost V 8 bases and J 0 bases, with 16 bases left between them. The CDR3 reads CASGRAGGYQETQYF. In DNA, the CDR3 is TGTGCCAGCGGCCGTGCAGGAGGTTACCAAGAGACCCAGTACTTC.

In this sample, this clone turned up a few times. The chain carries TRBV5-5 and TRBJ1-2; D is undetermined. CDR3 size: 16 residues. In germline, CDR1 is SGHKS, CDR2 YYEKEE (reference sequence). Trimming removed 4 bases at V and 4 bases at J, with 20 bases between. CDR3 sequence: CASSGSAGLLSYGYTF. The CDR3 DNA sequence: TGTGCCAGCAGCGGTTCGGCCGGCTTGTTAAGCTATGGCTACACCTTC.

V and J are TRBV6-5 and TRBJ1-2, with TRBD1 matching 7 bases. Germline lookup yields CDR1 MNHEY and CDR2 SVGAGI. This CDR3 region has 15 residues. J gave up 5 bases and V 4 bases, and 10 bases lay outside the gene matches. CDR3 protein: CASSLSTGPIYGYTF. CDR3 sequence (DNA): TGTGCCAGCAGTTTGTCGACAGGGCCCATTTATGGCTACACCTTC.

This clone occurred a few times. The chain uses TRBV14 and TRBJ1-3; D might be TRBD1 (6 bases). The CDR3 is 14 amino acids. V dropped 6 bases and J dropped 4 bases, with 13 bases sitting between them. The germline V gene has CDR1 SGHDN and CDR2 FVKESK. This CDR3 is CASRSQGAGNTIYF. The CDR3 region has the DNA TGTGCCAGCAGGTCACAGGGTGCCGGAAACACCATATATTTT. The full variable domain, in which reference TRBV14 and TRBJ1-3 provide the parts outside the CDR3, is EAGVTQFPSHSVIEKGQTVTLRCDPISGHDNLYWYRRVMGKEIKFLLHFVKESKQDESGMPNNRFLAERTGGTYSTLKVQPAELEDSGVYFCASRSQGAGNTIYFGEGSWLTVV.